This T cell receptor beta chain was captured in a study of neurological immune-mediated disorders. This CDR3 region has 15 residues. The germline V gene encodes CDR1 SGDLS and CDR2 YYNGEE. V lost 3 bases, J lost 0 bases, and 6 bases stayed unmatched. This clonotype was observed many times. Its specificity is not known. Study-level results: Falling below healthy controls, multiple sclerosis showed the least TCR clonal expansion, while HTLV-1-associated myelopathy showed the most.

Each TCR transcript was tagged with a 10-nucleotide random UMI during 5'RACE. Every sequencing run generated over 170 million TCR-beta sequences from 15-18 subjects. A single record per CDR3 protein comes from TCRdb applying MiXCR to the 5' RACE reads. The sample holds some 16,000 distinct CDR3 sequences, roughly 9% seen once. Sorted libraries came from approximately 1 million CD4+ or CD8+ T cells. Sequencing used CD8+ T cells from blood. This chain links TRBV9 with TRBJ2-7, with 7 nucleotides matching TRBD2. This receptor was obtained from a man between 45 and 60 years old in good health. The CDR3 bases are TGTGCCAGCAGCGGCGGGGAGGGGCTCTCCTACGAGCAGTACTTC. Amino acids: CASSGGEGLSYEQYF.